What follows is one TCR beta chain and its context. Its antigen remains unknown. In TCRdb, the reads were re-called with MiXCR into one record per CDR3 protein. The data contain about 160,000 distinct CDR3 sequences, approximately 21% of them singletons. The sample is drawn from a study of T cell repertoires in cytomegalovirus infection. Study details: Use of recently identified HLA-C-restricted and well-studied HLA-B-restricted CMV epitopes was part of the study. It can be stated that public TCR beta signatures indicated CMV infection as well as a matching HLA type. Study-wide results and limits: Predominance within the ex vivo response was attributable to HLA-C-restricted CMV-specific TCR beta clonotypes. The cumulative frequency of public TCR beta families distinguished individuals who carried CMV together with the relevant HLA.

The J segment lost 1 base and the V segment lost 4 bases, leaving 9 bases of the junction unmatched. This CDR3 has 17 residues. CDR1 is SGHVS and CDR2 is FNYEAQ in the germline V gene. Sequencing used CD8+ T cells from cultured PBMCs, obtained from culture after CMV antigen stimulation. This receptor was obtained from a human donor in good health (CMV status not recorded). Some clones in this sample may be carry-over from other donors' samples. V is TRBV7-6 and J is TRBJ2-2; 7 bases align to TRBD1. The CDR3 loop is CASSWAPGTENTGELFF. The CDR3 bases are TGTGCCAGCAGCTGGGCCCCCGGGACAGAGAACACCGGGGAGCTGTTTTTT.